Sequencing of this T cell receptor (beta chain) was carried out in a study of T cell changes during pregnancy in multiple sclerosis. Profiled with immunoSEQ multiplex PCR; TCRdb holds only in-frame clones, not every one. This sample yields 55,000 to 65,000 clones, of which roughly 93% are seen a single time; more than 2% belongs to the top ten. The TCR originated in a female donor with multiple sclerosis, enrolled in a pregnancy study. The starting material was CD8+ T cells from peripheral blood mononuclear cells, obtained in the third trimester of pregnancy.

The CDR3 coding sequence is TGCGCCAGCAGCTTGGCGGTGACAGGAGCCTACGAGCAGTACTTC. The encoded protein is CASSLAVTGAYEQYF. The rearrangement links TRBV5-1 to TRBJ2-7, with D tentatively TRBD1 (6 bases). Per the germline V gene, CDR1 is SGHRS and CDR2 is YFSETQ. The V gene lost 0 bases and the J gene lost 2 bases, with 12 bases spanning the gap. This CDR3 contains 15 residues.